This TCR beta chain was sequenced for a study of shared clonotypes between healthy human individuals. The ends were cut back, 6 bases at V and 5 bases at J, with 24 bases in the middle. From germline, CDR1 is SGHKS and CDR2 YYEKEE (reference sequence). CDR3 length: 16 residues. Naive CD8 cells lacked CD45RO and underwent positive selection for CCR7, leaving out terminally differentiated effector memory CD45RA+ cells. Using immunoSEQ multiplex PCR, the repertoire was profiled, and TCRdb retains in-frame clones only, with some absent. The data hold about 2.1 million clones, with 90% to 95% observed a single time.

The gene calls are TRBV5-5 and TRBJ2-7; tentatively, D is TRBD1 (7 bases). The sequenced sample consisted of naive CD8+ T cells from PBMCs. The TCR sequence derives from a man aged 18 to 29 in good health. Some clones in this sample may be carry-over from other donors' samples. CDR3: CASTPGTGEVNDEQYF. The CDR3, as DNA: TGTGCCAGCACCCCCGGCACAGGGGAGGTTAACGACGAGCAGTACTTC.